The present entry profiles one T cell receptor beta chain with its context. This sample stems from a study of blood T cell repertoires in COVID-19. On the study more broadly: Samples came from the United States, Italy and Spain, spanning acute and convalescent COVID-19. The cDNA or gDNA used as material had been derived from T cells, B-cell-depleted T cells, or PBMCs.

The CDR3 length is 10 residues. V gave up 6 bases and J gave up 5 bases, with 5 bases separating them. In germline, CDR1 is SQVTM, CDR2 ANQGSEA. Authors' analysis steps: Amplification of reference gene primers was used by the study to estimate nucleated cell counts. Only in-frame clones appear in the TCRdb table, and some are missing; sequencing was by immunoSEQ multiplex PCR. That table supplies the V and J calls and clone size; D and trimming were determined from the DNA. The repertoire holds some 60,000 clones, with just over 90% as singletons. This chain uses TRBV29-1 with TRBJ2-1, with no clear D. Sequencing was performed on peripheral blood. The sequence was obtained from a man aged 40-55 years with acute or convalescent COVID-19. CDR3 DNA: TGCAGCGTACTACACAATGAGCAGTTCTTC. Protein sequence: CSVLHNEQFF.